This is a list of T cell receptor beta chains from one sample in a study of cytomegalovirus exposure and HLA in healthy donors. The table came from immunoSEQ multiplex PCR; TCRdb's copy has only in-frame clones and leaves some out. This sample has about 140,000 clones, with roughly 80% found just once. The sequenced sample was PBMCs. These receptors were collected from a woman in her thirties or forties in good health and CMV-seronegative. Each CDR3 is given with its conserved first and last residue.

J gene,V gene,CDR3 protein
TRBJ1-2,TRBV11-3,CASSRGAREIYGYTF
TRBJ2-3,TRBV7-7,CASSLGETRMVTDTQYF
TRBJ1-2,TRBV6-5,CASSLRSPRGDGYTF
TRBJ1-6,TRBV5-5,CASSLLDRGQAPLHF
TRBJ2-1,TRBV7-2,CASSLGGTGGRDEQFF
TRBJ1-6,TRBV6-5,CASSYFRTDLNSPLHF
TRBJ1-1,TRBV28,CASTEGGDWGASAFF
TRBJ1-2,TRBV2,CASSSSTGDGYTF
TRBJ2-1,TRBV4-3,CASSDPGTGSLNEQFF
TRBJ2-7,TRBV5-4,CASSPPGMGHASEQYF
TRBJ2-7,TRBV7-9,CASKIHGQGSYEQYF
TRBJ1-5,TRBV6-1,CATGREGNQPQHF
TRBJ1-4,TRBV4-2,CASSPGANRAKLFF
TRBJ2-7,TRBV19,CASSPGQTPLEQYF
TRBJ1-2,TRBV7-8,CASSLWERAHYGYTF
TRBJ2-1,TRBV2,CASSDELAGRNEQFF